This is a list of T cell receptor beta chains from one sample in a study of blood T cell repertoires in COVID-19. Measured with immunoSEQ multiplex PCR; TCRdb has only the in-frame clones, and not every one. The repertoire holds about 440,000 clones, with approximately 90% as singletons. Sequencing input: peripheral blood. The source is a woman aged 45 to 65 with COVID-19, enrolled during active disease. Each CDR3 is given with its conserved first and last residue. Each record gives: CDR3 protein, J gene, V gene.

CDR3: CAWTLGQYGYTF
J: TRBJ1-2
V: TRBV30

CDR3: CASSTTGFGVRIRPNTGELFF
J: TRBJ2-2
V: TRBV7-9

CDR3: CASSAAMRDSPLHF
J: TRBJ1-6
V: TRBV2

CDR3: CASSLGAGLYEQYF
J: TRBJ2-7
V: TRBV13

CDR3: CASSLDRGTQYF
J: TRBJ2-3
V: TRBV5-1

CDR3: CASSQVPEGTEAFF
J: TRBJ1-1
V: TRBV3-1/TRBV3-2

CDR3: CASRRAPNIYEQYF
J: TRBJ2-7
V: TRBV6-5

CDR3: CASSYLAGEETQYF
J: TRBJ2-5
V: TRBV6-2/TRBV6-3

CDR3: CASLPGQAEYTEAFF
J: TRBJ1-1
V: TRBV2

CDR3: CASSQAGGYTF
J: TRBJ1-2
V: TRBV4-1

CDR3: CASGSSGTRETQYF
J: TRBJ2-5
V: TRBV7-9

CDR3: CASSHTGDHGYTF
J: TRBJ1-2
V: TRBV5-1

CDR3: CASSAGTGGQPQHF
J: TRBJ1-5
V: TRBV9

CDR3: CASSPLAGGPRETQYF
J: TRBJ2-5
V: TRBV5-1

CDR3: CSVVQGYTEAFF
J: TRBJ1-1
V: TRBV29-1

CDR3: CASSLRHSSGNTIYF
J: TRBJ1-3
V: TRBV7-3

CDR3: CASSSSSGGAIF
J: TRBJ2-2
V: TRBV5-4

CDR3: CSVEGGGNTIYF
J: TRBJ1-3
V: TRBV29-1

CDR3: CASSEAGGNEKLFF
J: TRBJ1-4
V: TRBV10-2

CDR3: CASSVEGLAGPYNEQFF
J: TRBJ2-1
V: TRBV9

CDR3: CASSRGGGTEAFF
J: TRBJ1-1
V: TRBV6-5